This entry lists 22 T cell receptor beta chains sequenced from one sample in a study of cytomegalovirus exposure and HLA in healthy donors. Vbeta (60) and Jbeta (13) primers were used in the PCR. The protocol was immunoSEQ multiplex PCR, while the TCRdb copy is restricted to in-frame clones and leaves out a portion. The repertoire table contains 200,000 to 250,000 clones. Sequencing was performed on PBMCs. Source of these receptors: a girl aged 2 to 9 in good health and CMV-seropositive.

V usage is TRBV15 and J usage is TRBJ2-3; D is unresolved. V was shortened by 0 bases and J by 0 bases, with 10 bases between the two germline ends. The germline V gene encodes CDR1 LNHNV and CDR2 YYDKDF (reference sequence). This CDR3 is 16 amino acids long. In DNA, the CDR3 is TGTGCCACCAGCAGAGAGGGCAGGTTGAGCACAGATACGCAGTATTTT. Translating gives CATSREGRLSTDTQYF.

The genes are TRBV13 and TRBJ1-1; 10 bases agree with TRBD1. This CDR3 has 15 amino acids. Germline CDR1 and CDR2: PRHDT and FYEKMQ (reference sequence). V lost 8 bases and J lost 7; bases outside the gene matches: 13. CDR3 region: CASWRQGAPTFEAFF. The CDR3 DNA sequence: TGTGCCAGCTGGCGACAGGGGGCGCCGACTTTTGAAGCTTTCTTT.

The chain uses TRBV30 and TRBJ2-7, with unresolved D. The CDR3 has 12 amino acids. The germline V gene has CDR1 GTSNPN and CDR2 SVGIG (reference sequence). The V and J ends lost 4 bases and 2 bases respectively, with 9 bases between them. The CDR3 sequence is CAWNAVTYEQYF. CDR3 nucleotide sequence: TGTGCCTGGAACGCAGTCACCTACGAGCAGTACTTC. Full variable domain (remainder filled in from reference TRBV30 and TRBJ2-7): SQTIHQWPATLVQPVGSPLSLECTVEGTSNPNLYWYRQAAGRGLQLLFYSVGIGQISSEVPQNLSASRPQDRQFILSSKKLLLSDSGFYLCAWNAVTYEQYFGPGTRLTVT.

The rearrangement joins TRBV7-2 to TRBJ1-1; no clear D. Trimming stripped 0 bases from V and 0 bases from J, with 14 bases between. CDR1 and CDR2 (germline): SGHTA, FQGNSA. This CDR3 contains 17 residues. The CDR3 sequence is CASSLAHAARMNTEAFF. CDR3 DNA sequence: TGTGCCAGCAGCTTAGCGCACGCAGCGCGCATGAACACTGAAGCTTTCTTT.

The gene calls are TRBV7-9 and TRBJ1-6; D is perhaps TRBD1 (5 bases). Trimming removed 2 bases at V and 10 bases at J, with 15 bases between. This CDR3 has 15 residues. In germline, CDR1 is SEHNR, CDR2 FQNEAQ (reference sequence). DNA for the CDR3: TGTGCCAGCAGCTTAAGTACAGGATGGGCGTCACCCCTCCACTTT. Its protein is CASSLSTGWASPLHF.

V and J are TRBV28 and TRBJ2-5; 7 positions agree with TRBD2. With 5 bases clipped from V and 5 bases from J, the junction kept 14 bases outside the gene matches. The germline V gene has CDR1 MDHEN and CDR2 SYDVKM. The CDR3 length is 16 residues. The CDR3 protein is CASSGHSGGVQETQYF. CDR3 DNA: TGTGCCAGCAGTGGTCACTCGGGAGGTGTCCAGGAGACCCAGTACTTC.

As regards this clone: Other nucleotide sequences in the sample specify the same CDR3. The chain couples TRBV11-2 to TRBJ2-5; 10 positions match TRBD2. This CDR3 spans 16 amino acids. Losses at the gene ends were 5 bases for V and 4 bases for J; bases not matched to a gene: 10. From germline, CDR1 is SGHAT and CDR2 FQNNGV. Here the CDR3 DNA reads TGTGCCAGCAGCCCGGGGCTAGCGGGGGCCACAGAGACCCAGTACTTC. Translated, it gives CASSPGLAGATETQYF.

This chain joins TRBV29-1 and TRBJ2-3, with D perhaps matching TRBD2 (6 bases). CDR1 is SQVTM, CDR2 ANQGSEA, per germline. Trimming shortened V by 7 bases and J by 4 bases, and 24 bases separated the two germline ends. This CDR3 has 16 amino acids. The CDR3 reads CSATGRRGGGPDTQYF. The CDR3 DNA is TGCAGCGCCACGGGACGAAGGGGAGGAGGCCCAGATACGCAGTATTTT.

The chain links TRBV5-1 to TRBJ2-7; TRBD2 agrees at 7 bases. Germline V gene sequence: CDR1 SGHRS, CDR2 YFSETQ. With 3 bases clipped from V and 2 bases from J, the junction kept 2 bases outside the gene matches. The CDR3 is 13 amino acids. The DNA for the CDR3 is TGCGCCAGCAGCTACCTAGCGGCCTACGAGCAGTACTTC. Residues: CASSYLAAYEQYF.

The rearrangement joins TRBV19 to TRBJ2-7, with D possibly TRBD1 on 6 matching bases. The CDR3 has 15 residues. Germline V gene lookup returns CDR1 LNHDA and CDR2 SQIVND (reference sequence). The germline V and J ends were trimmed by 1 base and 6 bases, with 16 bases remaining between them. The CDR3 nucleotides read TGTGCCAGTAGTATAGTACAGGGAGAGATGGGCGAGCAGTACTTC. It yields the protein CASSIVQGEMGEQYF.

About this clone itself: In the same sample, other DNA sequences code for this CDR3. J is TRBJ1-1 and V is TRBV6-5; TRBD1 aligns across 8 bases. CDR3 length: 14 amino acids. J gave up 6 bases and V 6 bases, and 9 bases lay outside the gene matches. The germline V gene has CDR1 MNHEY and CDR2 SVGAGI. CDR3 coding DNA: TGTGCCAGCAGATACCTTGGACAGGGAGCTGAAGCTTTCTTT. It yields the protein CASRYLGQGAEAFF.

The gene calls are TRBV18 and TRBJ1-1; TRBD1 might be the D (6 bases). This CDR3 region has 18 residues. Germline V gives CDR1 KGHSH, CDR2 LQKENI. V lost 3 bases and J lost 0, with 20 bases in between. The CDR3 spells CASSPLSSLGDMNTEAFF. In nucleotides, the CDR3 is TGTGCCAGCTCACCTCTATCGTCATTAGGGGACATGAACACTGAAGCTTTCTTT.

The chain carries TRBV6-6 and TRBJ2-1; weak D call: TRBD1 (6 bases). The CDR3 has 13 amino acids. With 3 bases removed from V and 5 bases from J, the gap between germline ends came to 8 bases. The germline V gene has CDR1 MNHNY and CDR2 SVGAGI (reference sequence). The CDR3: CASSYYRDNEQFF. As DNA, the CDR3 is TGTGCCAGCAGTTATTACAGGGACAATGAGCAGTTCTTC.

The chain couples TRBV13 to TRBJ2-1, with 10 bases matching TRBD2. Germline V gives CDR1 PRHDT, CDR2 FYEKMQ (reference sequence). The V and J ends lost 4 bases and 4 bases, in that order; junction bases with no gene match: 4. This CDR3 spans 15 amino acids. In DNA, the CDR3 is TGTGCCAGCAGCTCCGGGACTAGCGTATACAATGAGCAGTTCTTC. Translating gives CASSSGTSVYNEQFF.

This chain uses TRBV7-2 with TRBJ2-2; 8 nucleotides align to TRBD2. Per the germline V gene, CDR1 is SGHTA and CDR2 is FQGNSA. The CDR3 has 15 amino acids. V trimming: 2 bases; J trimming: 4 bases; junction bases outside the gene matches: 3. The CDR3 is CASSLSSGSTGELFF. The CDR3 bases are TGTGCCAGCAGCTTATCAAGCGGGAGCACCGGGGAGCTGTTTTTT.

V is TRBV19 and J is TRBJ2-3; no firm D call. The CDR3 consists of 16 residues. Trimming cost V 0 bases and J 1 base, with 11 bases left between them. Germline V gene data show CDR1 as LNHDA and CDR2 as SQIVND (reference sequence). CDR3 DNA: TGTGCCAGTAGTATAGATTATGACTGGCGCACAGATACGCAGTATTTT. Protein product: CASSIDYDWRTDTQYF.

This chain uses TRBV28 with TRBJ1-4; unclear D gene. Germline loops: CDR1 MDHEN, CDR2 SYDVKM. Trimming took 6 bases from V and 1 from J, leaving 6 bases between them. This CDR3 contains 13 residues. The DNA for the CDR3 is TGTGCCAGCAGCGGGGTAACTAATGAAAAACTGTTTTTT. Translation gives CASSGVTNEKLFF.

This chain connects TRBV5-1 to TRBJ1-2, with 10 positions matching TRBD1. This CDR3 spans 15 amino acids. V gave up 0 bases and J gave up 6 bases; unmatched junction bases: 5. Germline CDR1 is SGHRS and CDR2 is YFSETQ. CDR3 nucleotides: TGCGCCAGCAGCTTGGTGGTGGGACAGGGGAATGGCTACACCTTC. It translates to CASSLVVGQGNGYTF.

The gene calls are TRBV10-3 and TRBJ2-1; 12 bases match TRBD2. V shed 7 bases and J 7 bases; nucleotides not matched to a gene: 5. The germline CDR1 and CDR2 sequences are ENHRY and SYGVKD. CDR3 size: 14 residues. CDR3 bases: TGTGCCATCAAGCTAGCGGGAGGGAGGAATGAGCAGTTCTTC. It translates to CAIKLAGGRNEQFF.

In DNA, the CDR3 is TGTGCCAGCAGGGGGGGAGGTGTTGGGGCCAAAAACATTCAGTACTTC. Protein: CASRGGGVGAKNIQYF. The chain links TRBV2 to TRBJ2-4, with a tentative D call TRBD2 (6 bases). Germline V CDR1 and CDR2: SNHLY, FYNNEI. Trimming cost V 6 bases and J 1 base, with 16 bases left between them. This CDR3 spans 16 amino acids.

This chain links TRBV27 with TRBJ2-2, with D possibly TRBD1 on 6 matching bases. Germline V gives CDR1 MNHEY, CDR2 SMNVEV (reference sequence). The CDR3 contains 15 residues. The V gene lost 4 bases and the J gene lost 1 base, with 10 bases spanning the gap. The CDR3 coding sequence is TGTGCCAGCAGTTCCAGGGGAGAGAACACCGGGGAGCTGTTTTTT. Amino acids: CASSSRGENTGELFF.

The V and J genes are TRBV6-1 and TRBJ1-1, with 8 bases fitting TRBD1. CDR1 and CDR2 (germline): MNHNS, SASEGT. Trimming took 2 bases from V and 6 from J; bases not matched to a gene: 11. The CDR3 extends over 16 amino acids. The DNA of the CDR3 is TGTGCCAGCAGTGAATCGGGAGCAGGGGGCATGGCTGAAGCTTTCTTT. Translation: CASSESGAGGMAEAFF.